The 27 T cell receptor beta chains given below trace back to one sample, sequenced in a study of control samples from healthy donors and cancer patients. TCRdb's table, derived via immunoSEQ multiplex PCR, lists solely in-frame clones and lacks some. The sample has approximately 53,000 clones; around 93% are singletons. The sequenced material came from PBMCs. Source of these receptors: a man between 25 and 39 years old with colorectal cancer.

This sequence joins TRBV6-5 and TRBJ1-1; tentatively, D is TRBD1 (6 bases). V was shortened by 0 bases and J by 7 bases, with 18 bases between the two germline ends. Germline CDR1 is MNHEY and CDR2 is SVGAGI. CDR3 length: 16 amino acids. The DNA of the CDR3 is TGTGCCAGCAGTTACTCGAAACCCCTGGGGGGCATTGAAGCTTTCTTT. Amino acid sequence: CASSYSKPLGGIEAFF.

This rearrangement joins TRBV3-1 (or the pseudogene TRBV3-2) to TRBJ1-5; no reliable D call. V was cut by 0 bases and J by 6 bases, with 6 bases left in between. In germline, CDR1 is LGHDT, CDR2 YNNKEL (reference sequence). This CDR3 comprises 13 residues. CDR3 region: CASSQDLGQPQHF. For the CDR3, the DNA is TGTGCCAGCAGCCAAGATTTGGGTCAGCCCCAGCATTTT.

The chain has TRBV19 and TRBJ1-1; D gene ambiguous. This CDR3 has 14 residues. Germline assignment: CDR1 LNHDA and CDR2 SQIVND (reference sequence). Trimming took 9 bases from V and 0 from J, leaving 14 bases between them. The CDR3 coding sequence is TGTGCCAGCACCGGAAGCGGGATGAACACTGAAGCTTTCTTT. It translates to CASTGSGMNTEAFF.

This chain joins TRBV12-3 or TRBV12-4 and TRBJ2-2, with D possibly TRBD2 on 5 matching bases. V lost 6 bases, J lost 6 bases, and 11 bases lay in between. This CDR3 is 13 amino acids long. CDR3 sequence reads: CASRLRGSGELFF. As DNA, the CDR3 is TGTGCCAGCAGACTTCGGGGATCCGGGGAGCTGTTTTTT.

The chain uses TRBV3-1 (or the pseudogene TRBV3-2) and TRBJ1-4, with 9 bases aligning to TRBD1. Germline values: CDR1 LGHDT, CDR2 YNNKEL (reference sequence). V lost 3 bases, J lost 10 bases, and 6 bases stayed unmatched. The CDR3 totals 14 residues. CDR3 sequence: CASSHRDRESKLFF. The CDR3 nucleotides are TGTGCCAGCAGCCACCGGGACAGGGAATCAAAACTGTTTTTT.

The V and J genes are TRBV7-9 and TRBJ2-7; a possible D gene is TRBD1 (5 bases). V was clipped by 6 bases and J by 5 bases, with 14 bases between them. In germline, CDR1 is SEHNR, CDR2 FQNEAQ (reference sequence). The CDR3 contains 13 residues. The CDR3 coding sequence is TGTGCCAGCAGTTATAGGGGCCGGGACGAGCAGTACTTC. Residues: CASSYRGRDEQYF.

V usage is TRBV19 and J usage is TRBJ1-1; 8 nucleotides match TRBD1. Per the germline V gene, CDR1 is LNHDA and CDR2 is SQIVND (reference sequence). The J segment lost 0 bases and the V segment lost 7 bases, leaving 4 bases of the junction unmatched. CDR3 size: 14 residues. The DNA of the CDR3 is TGTGCCAGTACCAAGGGACAGGTGAACACTGAAGCTTTCTTT. This translates into CASTKGQVNTEAFF.

The rearrangement links TRBV5-1 to TRBJ1-1; D gene uncertain. V was pared by 1 base and J by 0 bases, with 10 bases between. The CDR3 totals 15 residues. In germline, CDR1 is SGHRS, CDR2 YFSETQ. The CDR3 nucleotides are TGCGCCAGCAGCTTGCTCAGTTTTATGAACACTGAAGCTTTCTTT. The encoded protein is CASSLLSFMNTEAFF.

The genes are TRBV9 and TRBJ2-7; 7 nucleotides agree with TRBD1. CDR1 and CDR2 (germline): SGDLS, YYNGEE. Trimming removed 0 bases from V and 3 bases from J; junction bases left unmatched: 3. The CDR3 runs 14 residues. The CDR3 DNA is TGTGCCAGCAGCGTAGTAGGGGACAGCTACGAGCAGTACTTC. Translation: CASSVVGDSYEQYF.

The V gene is TRBV4-1, the J gene TRBJ2-2; maybe TRBD1 (6 bases). This CDR3 spans 15 amino acids. From germline, CDR1 is MGHRA and CDR2 YSYEKL. V lost 4 bases and J 4 bases, leaving 13 bases between the germline ends. The CDR3 spells CASSRPQGLTGELFF. In DNA, the CDR3 is TGCGCCAGCAGCCGGCCGCAGGGGCTCACCGGGGAGCTGTTTTTT.

The chain recombines TRBV7-9 with TRBJ1-6; D gene unclear. V dropped 1 base and J dropped 14 bases, with 6 bases sitting between them. Looked up from germline, CDR1 is SEHNR and CDR2 is FQNEAQ (reference sequence). The CDR3 is 11 amino acids. CDR3 sequence: CASSLGETLHF. CDR3 in DNA: TGTGCCAGCAGCTTAGGGGAAACCCTCCACTTT.

A few counts support this clone. This chain's CDR3 is CASSSQGGRSNTEAFF. The DNA of the CDR3 is TGTGCCAGCAGTTCACAGGGTGGAAGGTCGAACACTGAAGCTTTCTTT. The chain employs TRBV2 and TRBJ1-1, with TRBD1 as a possible D gene (6 bases). Germline values: CDR1 SNHLY, CDR2 FYNNEI. The CDR3 is made up of 16 amino acids. Trimming left V 5 bases short and J 1 base short, with 17 bases between.

The rearrangement links TRBV7-5 to TRBJ2-3; the table names TRBD1, a call not compared with the DNA. TRBV7-5 is a pseudogene segment. CDR3 length: 17 amino acids. The CDR3 coding sequence is TGTGTCAGAAGCTTAGCGCGGCAGGGGGCGATCACAGATACGCAGTATTTT. Protein sequence: CVRSLARQGAITDTQYF.

The chain joins TRBV6-1 to TRBJ2-3; D is unclear. The CDR3 length is 14 residues. V was cut by 3 bases and J by 4 bases, with 11 bases left in between. CDR1 is MNHNS and CDR2 is SASEGT in the germline V gene. Here the CDR3 DNA reads TGTGCCAGCAGTGATGTTTTGGCGGCAGATACGCAGTATTTT. It specifies CASSDVLAADTQYF.

The chain uses TRBV4-1 and TRBJ1-6, with 7 positions matching TRBD1. Per germline, CDR1 MGHRA and CDR2 YSYEKL. The V segment lost 4 bases and the J segment 6 bases; nucleotides outside the gene matches: 9. This CDR3 has 16 amino acids. DNA of the CDR3: TGCGCCAGCAGCCTGGAGGGGGCCTATGTTAATTCACCCCTCCACTTT. The encoded protein is CASSLEGAYVNSPLHF.

This chain links TRBV5-4 with TRBJ2-2; D might be TRBD1 or TRBD2, each matching 5 bases. This CDR3 is built from 16 residues. CDR1 is SGHNT and CDR2 is YYREEE in the germline V gene (reference sequence). Trimming left V 0 bases short and J 7 bases short, with 16 bases between. CDR3 residues: CASSLGGPLSGGELFF. Written as DNA, the CDR3 is TGTGCCAGCAGCTTGGGGGGACCCCTTTCGGGCGGGGAGCTGTTTTTT. Full variable domain (missing parts from reference TRBV5-4 and TRBJ2-2): ETGVTQSPTHLIKTRGQQVTLRCSSQSGHNTVSWYQQALGQGPQFIFQYYREEENGRGNFPPRFSGLQFPNYSSELNVNALELDDSALYLCASSLGGPLSGGELFFGEGSRLTVL.

This clone has only a few counts. The rearrangement links TRBV6-2 or TRBV6-3 to TRBJ1-5, with 7 bases matching TRBD1. The germline V gene encodes CDR1 MNHEY and CDR2 SVGEGT. J gave up 1 base and V 5 bases, and 5 bases lay outside the gene matches. There are 15 residues in the CDR3. CDR3 amino acids: CASSDTGQSNQPQHF. The CDR3 nucleotides are TGTGCCAGCAGTGACACGGGACAGAGCAATCAGCCCCAGCATTTT.

This rearrangement joins TRBV6-2 or TRBV6-3 to TRBJ2-7, with TRBD2 matching over 9 bases. V shed 0 bases, J shed 5 bases, and the junction held 5 bases outside the gene matches. The CDR3 has 15 residues. The germline CDR1 and CDR2 sequences are MNHEY and SVGEGT. CDR3 amino acids: CASSYSLAGDDEQYV. CDR3 coding DNA: TGTGCCAGCAGTTACTCTTTAGCGGGGGACGACGAGCAGTACGTC.

V and J are TRBV7-6 and TRBJ1-3; 9 nucleotides match TRBD1. The germline V gene has CDR1 SGHVS and CDR2 FNYEAQ. After removal of 3 bases from V and 4 bases from J, the junction contained 16 bases not matched to a gene. The CDR3 covers 19 residues. The CDR3 is CASSFSPGSLDRGGNTIYF. The CDR3 nucleotides read TGTGCCAGCAGCTTTAGTCCCGGATCTCTGGACAGGGGAGGAAACACCATATATTTT. The variable domain in full, with the rest retrieved from reference TRBV7-6 and TRBJ1-3, is GAGVSQSPRYKVTKRGQDVALRCDPISGHVSLYWYRQALGQGPEFLTYFNYEAQQDKSGLPNDRFSAERPEGSISTLTIQRTEQRDSAMYRCASSFSPGSLDRGGNTIYFGEGSWLTVV.

The gene calls are TRBV12-3 or TRBV12-4 and TRBJ1-1; D not certain. Trimming took off 3 bases at V and 2 bases at J, with 7 bases between the two ends. The CDR3 loop spans 13 amino acids. The CDR3 DNA reads TGTGCCAGCAGTTTTGAGCTTAACACTGAAGCTTTCTTT. Translation: CASSFELNTEAFF.

This chain uses TRBV18 with TRBJ2-1; the match to TRBD2 covers 13 bases. The length of the CDR3 is 15 residues. Losses at the gene ends were 6 bases for V and 6 bases for J; bases not matched to a gene: 5. Germline CDR1 is KGHSH and CDR2 is LQKENI. The CDR3 loop reads CASSSGLAGPNEQFF. Here the CDR3 DNA reads TGTGCCAGCTCTTCGGGACTAGCGGGGCCCAATGAGCAGTTCTTC.

This clone was recorded once. The chain carries TRBV6-6 and TRBJ2-5; 7 positions agree with TRBD2. V lost 5 bases and J lost 5; bases outside the gene matches: 11. CDR1 MNHNY and CDR2 SVGAGI come from the germline V gene (reference sequence). The CDR3 has 15 residues. The CDR3 reads CASSDHSPGGETQYF. CDR3 in DNA: TGTGCCAGCAGTGACCACAGCCCCGGGGGGGAGACCCAGTACTTC.

The J gene is TRBJ2-1, the V gene TRBV6-4; 10 nucleotides align to TRBD1. This CDR3 is 15 amino acids long. With V trimmed by 0 bases and J by 7 bases, 3 bases remained unmatched. Per germline, CDR1 MRHNA and CDR2 SNTAGT. The CDR3 is CASSDSTDRGNEQFF. The CDR3 DNA reads TGTGCCAGCAGTGACTCGACGGACAGGGGGAATGAGCAGTTCTTC.

The sample holds one count of this clone. The genes are TRBV4-2 and TRBJ2-7; the D is unclear. Trimming left V 0 bases short and J 2 bases short, with 11 bases between. Germline values: CDR1 LGHNA, CDR2 YNFKEQ. The CDR3 contains 15 residues. The chain's CDR3 is CASSQDPSYAYEQYF. The CDR3 DNA reads as TGTGCCAGCAGCCAAGATCCCAGTTACGCCTACGAGCAGTACTTC.

This chain's CDR3 is CASSPGTAHSYEQYF. The DNA of the CDR3 is TGTGCCAGCTCACCCGGGACAGCCCACTCCTACGAGCAGTACTTC. This chain connects TRBV18 to TRBJ2-7; 7 positions agree with TRBD1. V was pared by 3 bases and J by 0 bases, with 5 bases of the junction left unmatched. CDR3 length: 15 residues. Looked up from germline, CDR1 is KGHSH and CDR2 is LQKENI.

This clone was recorded only once. The chain combines TRBV19 with TRBJ1-5; the D gene is possibly TRBD1 (5 bases). Germline CDR1 is LNHDA and CDR2 is SQIVND (reference sequence). This CDR3 is built from 18 residues. V gave up 7 bases and J gave up 2 bases, with 24 bases separating them. CDR3: CASTPLSQGRIGNQPQHF. In DNA form, the CDR3 reads TGTGCCAGTACTCCACTATCCCAGGGTCGTATCGGCAATCAGCCCCAGCATTTT.

V and J are TRBV7-2 and TRBJ1-2; TRBD1 aligns across 9 bases. Germline-derived CDR1 and CDR2 are SGHTA and FQGNSA. V was clipped by 5 bases and J by 3 bases; unmatched bases: 7. The CDR3 spans 15 residues. As DNA, the CDR3 is TGTGCCAGCAGCCGCCACAGGGGGCAAGACTATGGCTACACCTTC. Translated: CASSRHRGQDYGYTF.